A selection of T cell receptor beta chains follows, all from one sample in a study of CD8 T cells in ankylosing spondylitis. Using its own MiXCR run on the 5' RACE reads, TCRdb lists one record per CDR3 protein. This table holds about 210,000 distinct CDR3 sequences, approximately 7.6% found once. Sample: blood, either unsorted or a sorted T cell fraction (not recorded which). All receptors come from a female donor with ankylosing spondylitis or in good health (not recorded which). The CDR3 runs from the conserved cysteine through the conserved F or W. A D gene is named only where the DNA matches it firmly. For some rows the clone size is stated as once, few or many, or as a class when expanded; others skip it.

CDR3aa: CASSPASLGNYGYTF
CDR3nt: TGTGCCAGCAGTCCCGCGAGTTTAGGGAACTATGGCTACACCTTC
abundance: many
v_gene: TRBV28
j_gene: TRBJ1-2
len: 15
d_gene: -

CDR3aa: CASRPLLAGGAMEQYF
CDR3nt: TGCGCCAGCAGGCCCCTTCTGGCGGGAGGGGCAATGGAGCAGTACTTC
abundance: many
v_gene: TRBV5-1
j_gene: TRBJ2-7
len: 16
d_gene: TRBD2

CDR3aa: CSASIRDFLRGEQFF
CDR3nt: TGCAGTGCCAGTATTAGGGACTTCCTGAGAGGAGAGCAGTTCTTC
abundance: many
v_gene: TRBV20-1
j_gene: TRBJ2-1
len: 15
d_gene: -

CDR3aa: CASSPQTGGVRETQYF
CDR3nt: TGTGCCAGCAGCCCCCAAACGGGGGGAGTAAGGGAGACCCAGTACTTC
abundance: -
v_gene: TRBV14
j_gene: TRBJ2-5
len: 16
d_gene: TRBD2

CDR3aa: CASSPTYRNEQFF
CDR3nt: TGTGCCAGCAGCCCCACTTACAGGAATGAGCAGTTCTTC
abundance: many
v_gene: TRBV9
j_gene: TRBJ2-1
len: 13
d_gene: -

CDR3aa: CSARPSGAYNEQFF
CDR3nt: TGCAGTGCTAGACCTAGCGGGGCCTACAATGAGCAGTTCTTC
abundance: many
v_gene: TRBV20-1
j_gene: TRBJ2-1
len: 14
d_gene: TRBD2

CDR3aa: CASSPTGGKEKLFF
CDR3nt: TGTGCCAGCAGCCCCACGGGCGGAAAGGAAAAACTGTTTTTT
abundance: many
v_gene: TRBV9
j_gene: TRBJ1-4
len: 14
d_gene: -

CDR3aa: CSARRLAADTQYF
CDR3nt: TGCAGTGCTAGGCGTCTAGCGGCAGATACGCAGTATTTT
abundance: many
v_gene: TRBV20-1
j_gene: TRBJ2-3
len: 13
d_gene: TRBD2

CDR3aa: CASRKQGNEQYF
CDR3nt: TGTGCCAGCAGAAAACAGGGCAACGAGCAGTACTTC
abundance: many
v_gene: TRBV6-2/TRBV6-3
j_gene: TRBJ2-7
len: 12
d_gene: -

CDR3aa: CAKGLNEKLFF
CDR3nt: TGTGCCAAAGGTTTGAATGAAAAACTGTTTTTT
abundance: few
v_gene: TRBV2
j_gene: TRBJ1-4
len: 11
d_gene: -

CDR3aa: CSAVRGGTEAFF
CDR3nt: TGCAGCGCTGTCCGCGGGGGCACTGAAGCTTTCTTT
abundance: few
v_gene: TRBV20-1
j_gene: TRBJ1-1
len: 12
d_gene: -

CDR3aa: CASSEVSNTGELFF
CDR3nt: TGCGCCAGCAGTGAGGTCTCAAACACCGGGGAGCTGTTTTTT
abundance: few
v_gene: TRBV10-2
j_gene: TRBJ2-2
len: 14
d_gene: -

CDR3aa: CASSQEFLTDTQYF
CDR3nt: TGCGCCAGCAGCCAAGAATTCCTCACAGATACGCAGTATTTT
abundance: many
v_gene: TRBV4-1
j_gene: TRBJ2-3
len: 14
d_gene: -

CDR3aa: CAISESGGTDTQYF
CDR3nt: TGTGCCATCAGTGAGTCGGGCGGCACAGATACGCAGTATTTT
abundance: many
v_gene: TRBV10-3
j_gene: TRBJ2-3
len: 14
d_gene: -

CDR3aa: CASSKGGTEAFF
CDR3nt: TGTGCCAGCAGCAAGGGGGGAACTGAAGCTTTCTTT
abundance: many
v_gene: TRBV11-2
j_gene: TRBJ1-1
len: 12
d_gene: -

CDR3aa: CSVGFTDEQFF
CDR3nt: TGCAGCGTTGGATTCACCGATGAGCAGTTCTTC
abundance: many
v_gene: TRBV29-1
j_gene: TRBJ2-1
len: 11
d_gene: -

CDR3aa: CASSQDGRANEQYF
CDR3nt: TGTGCCAGCAGTCAGGACGGGAGGGCGAACGAGCAGTACTTC
abundance: many
v_gene: TRBV2
j_gene: TRBJ2-7
len: 14
d_gene: TRBD2

CDR3aa: CASSSRGGRDNEQFF
CDR3nt: TGTGCCAGCAGTTCCAGGGGGGGTAGGGACAATGAGCAGTTCTTC
abundance: many
v_gene: TRBV12-3/TRBV12-4
j_gene: TRBJ2-1
len: 15
d_gene: -

CDR3aa: CASSYEGRTDTQYF
CDR3nt: TGTGCCAGCAGTTACGAGGGTCGCACAGATACGCAGTATTTT
abundance: many
v_gene: TRBV6-5
j_gene: TRBJ2-3
len: 14
d_gene: -

CDR3aa: CASSWGTGAGELFF
CDR3nt: TGCGCCAGCAGCTGGGGGACAGGGGCCGGGGAGCTGTTTTTT
abundance: few
v_gene: TRBV5-1
j_gene: TRBJ2-2
len: 14
d_gene: TRBD1

CDR3aa: CASSQVEAREIIGELFF
CDR3nt: TGCGCCAGCAGCCAAGTTGAAGCGCGGGAGATAATCGGGGAGCTGTTTTTT
abundance: many
v_gene: TRBV4-3
j_gene: TRBJ2-2
len: 17
d_gene: TRBD2

CDR3aa: CASSRGASNEKLFF
CDR3nt: TGTGCCAGCAGCCGCGGGGCCTCTAATGAAAAACTGTTTTTT
abundance: many
v_gene: TRBV7-6
j_gene: TRBJ1-4
len: 14
d_gene: -

CDR3aa: CASSEIFSNQPQHF
CDR3nt: TGTGCCAGCAGTGAAATCTTTAGCAATCAGCCCCAGCATTTT
abundance: few
v_gene: TRBV2
j_gene: TRBJ1-5
len: 14
d_gene: -

CDR3aa: CASSLGPTDLNEQFF
CDR3nt: TGCGCCAGCAGCTTGGGCCCTACGGACCTCAATGAGCAGTTCTTC
abundance: few
v_gene: TRBV5-1
j_gene: TRBJ2-1
len: 15
d_gene: -

CDR3aa: CSVENYGYTF
CDR3nt: TGCAGCGTTGAAAATTACGGCTACACCTTC
abundance: few
v_gene: TRBV29-1
j_gene: TRBJ1-2
len: 10
d_gene: -

CDR3aa: CSARTLAGRGETQYF
CDR3nt: TGCAGTGCTAGAACCCTAGCGGGAAGGGGAGAGACCCAGTACTTC
abundance: medium-sized
v_gene: TRBV20-1
j_gene: TRBJ2-5
len: 15
d_gene: TRBD2

CDR3aa: CSAGWDSGTGELFF
CDR3nt: TGCAGCGCCGGATGGGACAGTGGAACCGGGGAGCTGTTTTTT
abundance: many
v_gene: TRBV29-1
j_gene: TRBJ2-2
len: 14
d_gene: TRBD1

CDR3aa: CSAKLLGRSYGYTF
CDR3nt: TGCAGTGCAAAATTGCTGGGCAGGAGCTATGGCTACACCTTC
abundance: many
v_gene: TRBV20-1
j_gene: TRBJ1-2
len: 14
d_gene: -

CDR3aa: CASSFDRVASPLHF
CDR3nt: TGTGCCAGCAGTTTCGATAGGGTCGCTTCACCCCTCCACTTT
abundance: many
v_gene: TRBV27
j_gene: TRBJ1-6
len: 14
d_gene: -

CDR3aa: CASRVRTANFYEQYF
CDR3nt: TGTGCCAGCAGGGTCCGGACAGCGAATTTCTACGAGCAGTACTTC
abundance: many
v_gene: TRBV6-2/TRBV6-3
j_gene: TRBJ2-7
len: 15
d_gene: -

CDR3aa: CASSLGTSGLYEQYF
CDR3nt: TGTGCCAGCAGCTTAGGTACTAGCGGGCTTTACGAGCAGTACTTC
abundance: -
v_gene: TRBV7-2
j_gene: TRBJ2-7
len: 15
d_gene: TRBD2

CDR3aa: CASSTGLAGAQWQFF
CDR3nt: TGTGCCAGTAGTACGGGACTAGCGGGAGCTCAATGGCAGTTCTTC
abundance: many
v_gene: TRBV19
j_gene: TRBJ2-1
len: 15
d_gene: TRBD2

CDR3aa: CATSRGGQETQYF
CDR3nt: TGTGCCACCAGCAGAGGAGGGCAAGAGACCCAGTACTTC
abundance: many
v_gene: TRBV15
j_gene: TRBJ2-5
len: 13
d_gene: -

CDR3aa: CASTWGDTQYF
CDR3nt: TGCGCCAGCACTTGGGGAGATACGCAGTATTTT
abundance: many
v_gene: TRBV5-1
j_gene: TRBJ2-3
len: 11
d_gene: -

CDR3aa: CASTKATGELFF
CDR3nt: TGTGCCAGCACCAAAGCGACCGGGGAGCTGTTTTTT
abundance: many
v_gene: TRBV12-3/TRBV12-4
j_gene: TRBJ2-2
len: 12
d_gene: -

CDR3aa: CASSVDVGGGNIQYF
CDR3nt: TGTGCCAGCAGCGTAGACGTAGGGGGGGGAAACATTCAGTACTTC
abundance: many
v_gene: TRBV9
j_gene: TRBJ2-4
len: 15
d_gene: -

CDR3aa: CASSGRRGRAEAFF
CDR3nt: TGTGCCAGCAGTGGGAGGCGGGGGAGAGCTGAAGCTTTCTTT
abundance: many
v_gene: TRBV2
j_gene: TRBJ1-1
len: 14
d_gene: -

CDR3aa: CSARDAGAQGTEAFF
CDR3nt: TGCAGTGCTAGAGATGCGGGGGCGCAGGGCACTGAAGCTTTCTTT
abundance: many
v_gene: TRBV20-1
j_gene: TRBJ1-1
len: 15
d_gene: -

CDR3aa: CSAPLLNTEAFF
CDR3nt: TGCAGTGCCCCCCTCTTGAACACTGAAGCTTTCTTT
abundance: many
v_gene: TRBV20-1
j_gene: TRBJ1-1
len: 12
d_gene: -

CDR3aa: CSTPRENTEAFF
CDR3nt: TGCAGTACCCCTAGGGAAAACACTGAAGCTTTCTTT
abundance: many
v_gene: TRBV20-1
j_gene: TRBJ1-1
len: 12
d_gene: -

CDR3aa: CASSSSPLGSGNTIYF
CDR3nt: TGTGCCAGCAGCTCATCACCTCTGGGTTCTGGAAACACCATATATTTT
abundance: many
v_gene: TRBV11-2
j_gene: TRBJ1-3
len: 16
d_gene: -

CDR3aa: CASRGGDSTYNEQFF
CDR3nt: TGTGCCAGCAGGGGGGGGGACTCCACTTACAATGAGCAGTTCTTC
abundance: -
v_gene: TRBV12-3/TRBV12-4
j_gene: TRBJ2-1
len: 15
d_gene: TRBD2

CDR3aa: CASSPRTGSSYEQYF
CDR3nt: TGCGCCAGCAGCCCACGGACAGGGAGCTCCTACGAGCAGTACTTC
abundance: many
v_gene: TRBV5-1
j_gene: TRBJ2-7
len: 15
d_gene: TRBD1

CDR3aa: CASSLRNPSGQDEQFF
CDR3nt: TGTGCCAGCAGCCTCCGAAATCCTAGCGGCCAGGATGAGCAGTTCTTC
abundance: few
v_gene: TRBV7-2
j_gene: TRBJ2-1
len: 16
d_gene: TRBD2

CDR3aa: CSARIGRDQPQHF
CDR3nt: TGCAGTGCTAGAATAGGGAGGGATCAGCCCCAGCATTTT
abundance: many
v_gene: TRBV20-1
j_gene: TRBJ1-5
len: 13
d_gene: -

CDR3aa: CASSSRYRTDSRETQYF
CDR3nt: TGTGCCAGCAGCTCAAGGTATCGGACAGATTCCCGGGAGACCCAGTACTTC
abundance: few
v_gene: TRBV28
j_gene: TRBJ2-5
len: 17
d_gene: -

CDR3aa: CSARGNGANVLTF
CDR3nt: TGCAGTGCTAGAGGGAACGGGGCCAACGTCCTGACTTTC
abundance: many
v_gene: TRBV20-1
j_gene: TRBJ2-6
len: 13
d_gene: -

CDR3aa: CATSRVGRADQPQHF
CDR3nt: TGTGCCACCAGCAGAGTAGGCAGGGCGGACCAGCCCCAGCATTTT
abundance: -
v_gene: TRBV15
j_gene: TRBJ1-5
len: 15
d_gene: -

CDR3aa: CASSFAWFRTGPNEQFF
CDR3nt: TGTGCCAGCAGCTTCGCCTGGTTCCGGACAGGGCCCAATGAGCAGTTCTTC
abundance: many
v_gene: TRBV3-1
j_gene: TRBJ2-1
len: 17
d_gene: TRBD1

CDR3aa: CASSLDRLRTDTQYF
CDR3nt: TGTGCCAGCAGCTTAGATAGGCTTCGCACAGATACGCAGTATTTT
abundance: once
v_gene: TRBV7-2
j_gene: TRBJ2-3
len: 15
d_gene: -

CDR3aa: CASSPYVGRKDNEQYF
CDR3nt: TGCGCCAGCAGCCCATATGTGGGCAGAAAGGATAACGAGCAGTACTTC
abundance: many
v_gene: TRBV5-1
j_gene: TRBJ2-7
len: 16
d_gene: -

CDR3aa: CASSLGSDTQYF
CDR3nt: TGTGCCAGCAGCTTGGGTTCAGATACGCAGTATTTT
abundance: many
v_gene: TRBV5-6
j_gene: TRBJ2-3
len: 12
d_gene: -

CDR3aa: CASSRGGALNEAFF
CDR3nt: TGTGCCAGTAGTAGGGGGGGAGCGTTAAATGAAGCTTTCTTT
abundance: few
v_gene: TRBV19
j_gene: TRBJ1-1
len: 14
d_gene: -

CDR3aa: CASSPRQGAQRTGTQYF
CDR3nt: TGCGCCAGCAGCCCCCGTCAGGGGGCGCAAAGGACAGGGACCCAGTACTTC
abundance: many
v_gene: TRBV5-1
j_gene: TRBJ2-5
len: 17
d_gene: TRBD1

CDR3aa: CASSPVRPHEQYF
CDR3nt: TGTGCCAGCAGTCCCGTTAGGCCCCACGAGCAGTACTTC
abundance: many
v_gene: TRBV28
j_gene: TRBJ2-7
len: 13
d_gene: -

CDR3aa: CSGRPGGTEAFF
CDR3nt: TGCAGTGGTCGGCCAGGGGGCACTGAAGCTTTCTTT
abundance: many
v_gene: TRBV20-1
j_gene: TRBJ1-1
len: 12
d_gene: TRBD1